This T cell receptor (beta chain) was recovered during a study of control samples from healthy donors and cancer patients. Germline values: CDR1 LNHDA, CDR2 SQIVND (reference sequence). The CDR3 runs 13 residues. V trimming: 3 bases; J trimming: 8 bases; junction bases outside the gene matches: 1. TCRdb's copy holds only in-frame clones and misses some; the assay was immunoSEQ multiplex PCR. The data hold 100,000 to 150,000 clones, with approximately 90% observed a single time. This TCR came from a man aged 18 to 29 in good health. The specimen was blood. V gene TRBV19 combines with J gene TRBJ1-6; 7 positions match TRBD1. The CDR3 loop reads CASSIDRDSPLHF. The CDR3 region has the DNA TGTGCCAGTAGTATCGACAGGGATTCACCCCTCCACTTT.